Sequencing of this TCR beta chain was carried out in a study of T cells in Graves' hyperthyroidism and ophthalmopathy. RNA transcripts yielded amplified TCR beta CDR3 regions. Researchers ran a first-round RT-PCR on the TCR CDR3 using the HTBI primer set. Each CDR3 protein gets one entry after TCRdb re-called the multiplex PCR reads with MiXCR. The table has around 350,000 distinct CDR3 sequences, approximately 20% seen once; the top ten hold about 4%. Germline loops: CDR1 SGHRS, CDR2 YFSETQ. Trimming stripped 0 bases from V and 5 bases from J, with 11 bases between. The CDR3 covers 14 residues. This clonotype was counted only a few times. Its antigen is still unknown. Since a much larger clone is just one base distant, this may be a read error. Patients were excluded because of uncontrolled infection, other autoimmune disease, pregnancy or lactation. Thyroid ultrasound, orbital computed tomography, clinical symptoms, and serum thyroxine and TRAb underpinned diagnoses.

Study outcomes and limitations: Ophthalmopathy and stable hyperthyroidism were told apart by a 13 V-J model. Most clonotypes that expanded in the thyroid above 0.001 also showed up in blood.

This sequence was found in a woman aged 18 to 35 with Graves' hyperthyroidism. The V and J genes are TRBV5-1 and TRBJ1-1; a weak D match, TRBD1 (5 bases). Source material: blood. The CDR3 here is CASSLVVGETEAFF. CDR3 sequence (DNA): TGCGCCAGCAGCTTGGTGGTAGGGGAAACTGAAGCTTTCTTT.